This T cell receptor (beta chain) was identified in a study of T cell responses to AZD1222 COVID-19 vaccine. Notes on the study in general: Dominant at 160-218 and 743-854, vaccine-associated CD4 TCRs also spanned spike.

Points on this clone: The antigen remains unidentified.

Method: immunoSEQ multiplex PCR; TCRdb's copy keeps in-frame clones and lacks some. Here the sample spans roughly 140,000 clones, approximately 85% being singletons. Germline V lookup: CDR1 LGHDT, CDR2 YNNKEL (reference sequence). Trimming removed 3 bases from V and 1 base from J, with 13 bases in between. The CDR3 is 16 residues long. The source of this sequence is an adult in good health. The gene calls are TRBV3-1 (or the pseudogene TRBV3-2) and TRBJ2-1; D may be TRBD1 (5 bases). The sample was peripheral blood, taken on day 0 of MenACWY control vaccination. CDR3 amino acids: CASSHPTVLSYNEQFF. DNA for the CDR3: TGTGCCAGCAGCCACCCGACAGTCCTATCCTACAATGAGCAGTTCTTC.